Presented here are 9 T cell receptor beta chains from one specimen sequenced in a study of OX40 agonist ivuxolimab in advanced cancers. Preparation of the library involved the immunoSEQ multiplex PCR assay. This immuneACCESS table, as held by TCRdb, lists in-frame sequences with V and J called but not all clones. Of the missing ones, under half trace to an unresolved V gene in checked studies; the others have no known cause. The sample table shows 100,000 or so clones, and roughly nine tenths are seen once. The biggest ten clones account for approximately 5.7% of the sample. The specimen comprised CD4+ or CD8+ T cells sorted from blood, sampled in a trial of the OX40 agonist ivuxolimab. Receptor source: an adult with an advanced solid tumor such as melanoma, head and neck, liver or kidney cancer.

This chain joins TRBV4-1 and TRBJ2-5; tentative D call: TRBD1 (6 bases). Looked up from germline, CDR1 is MGHRA and CDR2 is YSYEKL. This CDR3 has 15 amino acids. V lost 3 bases and J lost 5, with 16 bases in between. The CDR3 nucleotides read TGCGCCAGCAGCCAGTCTACAGGGTCGGCCGAGACCCAGTACTTC. Translating it yields CASSQSTGSAETQYF.

The chain uses TRBV27 and TRBJ2-2; D remains ambiguous. The CDR3 runs 14 residues. Looked up from germline, CDR1 is MNHEY and CDR2 is SMNVEV (reference sequence). The V gene lost 1 base and the J gene lost 4 bases, with 7 bases spanning the gap. Here the CDR3 DNA reads TGTGCCAGCAGTTTATTCGTTGGCACCGGGGAGCTGTTTTTT. As protein: CASSLFVGTGELFF.

The chain recombines TRBV5-6 with TRBJ2-2; D is ambiguous. The CDR3 runs 12 residues. Trimming cost V 2 bases and J 2 bases, with 1 base left between them. The V gene's germline CDR1 is SGHDT and CDR2 YYEEEE. As DNA, the CDR3 is TGTGCCAGCAGCTTAAACACCGGGGAGCTGTTTTTT. The encoded protein is CASSLNTGELFF.

This clone came up once. The chain couples TRBV2 to TRBJ2-6; 10 bases fit TRBD1. Trimming took 6 bases from V and 0 from J; bases not matched to a gene: 8. This CDR3 contains 18 residues. The V gene's germline CDR1 is SNHLY and CDR2 FYNNEI. CDR3 nucleotides: TGTGCCAGCAGCAGACAGGGGGCGGCTCTCTCTGGGGCCAACGTCCTGACTTTC. Amino acids: CASSRQGAALSGANVLTF.

CDR3 loop: CASSLGRANQPQHF. CDR3 nucleotide sequence: TGCGCCAGCAGCTTGGGCAGGGCCAATCAGCCCCAGCATTTT. V and J are TRBV5-1 and TRBJ1-5; tentative D call: TRBD1 (5 bases). With 0 bases removed from V and 3 bases from J, the gap between germline ends came to 7 bases. Germline V gene data show CDR1 as SGHRS and CDR2 as YFSETQ. The CDR3 runs to 14 residues.

In the case of this clone: Distinct nucleotide sequences in the sample also encode this CDR3. The gene calls are TRBV19 and TRBJ2-7; D remains unclear. Between the trimmed V and J ends, which lost 6 bases and 3 bases, there was a span of 6 bases. The CDR3 loop spans 11 amino acids. Germline loops: CDR1 LNHDA, CDR2 SQIVND (reference sequence). The chain's CDR3 is CASSDLYEQYF. The CDR3 DNA follows: TGTGCCAGTAGCGACCTCTACGAGCAGTACTTC.

The V and J genes are TRBV11-2 and TRBJ2-7, with 10 bases lining up with TRBD2. After removal of 4 bases from V and 4 bases from J, the junction contained 19 bases not matched to a gene. CDR1 is SGHAT, CDR2 FQNNGV, per germline. CDR3 length: 19 amino acids. This CDR3 reads CASSSSGSGRAESLYEQYF. As DNA, the CDR3 is TGTGCCAGCAGCTCCTCGGGGAGCGGGAGGGCCGAAAGTCTATACGAGCAGTACTTC.

On this clone itself: Different DNA sequences within this sample yield the same CDR3. The chain has TRBV19 and TRBJ1-2, with D unresolved. CDR3 size: 11 residues. The ends were cut back, 1 base at V and 8 bases at J, with 5 bases in the middle. Germline V gene data show CDR1 as LNHDA and CDR2 as SQIVND (reference sequence). CDR3 in amino acids: CASSIGGGYTF. CDR3 in DNA: TGTGCCAGTAGTATAGGTGGGGGCTACACCTTC.

The rearrangement uses TRBV5-6 and TRBJ2-1, with a tentative D call TRBD2 (6 bases). The CDR3 covers 14 residues. Trimming cost V 4 bases and J 2 bases, with 10 bases left between them. Germline V lookup: CDR1 SGHDT, CDR2 YYEEEE. The CDR3 coding sequence is TGTGCCAGCAGCCCCGGGACTGCCTACAATGAGCAGTTCTTC. This sequence encodes CASSPGTAYNEQFF.